This T cell receptor (beta chain) appears in the sequencing data of a study of blood T cell repertoires in COVID-19. About the research overall: Nucleic acid was either cDNA or gDNA, and it came from T cells, B-cell-depleted T cells, or PBMCs.

After removal of 5 bases from V and 6 bases from J, the junction contained 8 bases not matched to a gene. This CDR3 has 15 residues. Germline CDR1 reads MNHNS; CDR2 reads SASEGT. The table came from immunoSEQ multiplex PCR; TCRdb's copy has only in-frame clones and leaves some out. The table records about 180,000 clones, approximately 85% of them present only once. Recruits, aged about 18 to 100 years, lived in 24 US areas. Participants reported their clinical history, and cohort assignment relied on those reports. All recovered Cohort 3 donors got two negative PCRs, got clearance, or saw symptom resolution.

This chain joins TRBV6-1 and TRBJ2-7; 12 bases are shared with TRBD1. This TCR came from a woman younger than 30 who had recovered from COVID-19. Sequencing was performed on PBMCs or T cells enriched from blood (not recorded which). CDR3 protein: CASSPVGQGAPEQYF. The CDR3 DNA follows: TGTGCCAGCAGTCCCGTGGGACAGGGGGCGCCCGAGCAGTACTTC.